The rows below give T cell receptor beta chains drawn from one sample of a study of T cells in Graves' hyperthyroidism and ophthalmopathy. TCRdb used MiXCR to reprocess the multiplex PCR reads, holding one entry per CDR3 protein. The data hold fewer than 110,000 distinct CDR3 sequences, with around a sixth observed a single time. The sample was blood. All receptors derive from a woman aged 45-60 years with Graves' hyperthyroidism. Each CDR3 is given with its conserved first and last residue. The order of the fields is CDR3 protein, V gene, J gene.

CDR3 protein: CASSQDLGLLMDEQFF
V gene: TRBV14
J gene: TRBJ2-1

CDR3 protein: CASSLLGTGDTQYF
V gene: TRBV7-9
J gene: TRBJ2-3

CDR3 protein: CSARDPSGERFNEQFF
V gene: TRBV20-1
J gene: TRBJ2-1

CDR3 protein: CASNLEGAPEAFF
V gene: TRBV28
J gene: TRBJ1-1

CDR3 protein: CASSLGDVGTENTGELFF
V gene: TRBV12-3/TRBV12-4
J gene: TRBJ2-2

CDR3 protein: CASSFPSGAAGETQYF
V gene: TRBV28
J gene: TRBJ2-5

CDR3 protein: CASSLGQETQYF
V gene: TRBV7-2
J gene: TRBJ2-5

CDR3 protein: CASSLGGASTDTQYF
V gene: TRBV7-2
J gene: TRBJ2-3

CDR3 protein: CASSQGTLMGATEAFF
V gene: TRBV4-1
J gene: TRBJ1-1

CDR3 protein: CASSFYEQFF
V gene: TRBV7-2
J gene: TRBJ2-1

CDR3 protein: CASSPEGTGGEQFF
V gene: TRBV5-1
J gene: TRBJ2-1

CDR3 protein: CASNTEGEGDYGYTF
V gene: TRBV9
J gene: TRBJ1-2

CDR3 protein: CASSRGLGVYEQFF
V gene: TRBV6-1
J gene: TRBJ2-1

CDR3 protein: CASSPALNTEAFF
V gene: TRBV18
J gene: TRBJ1-1

CDR3 protein: CASSAEGPGLDVEQFF
V gene: TRBV9
J gene: TRBJ2-1

CDR3 protein: CASSELGTGFEKLFF
V gene: TRBV2
J gene: TRBJ1-4

CDR3 protein: CSVEGLAGVNIQYF
V gene: TRBV29-1
J gene: TRBJ2-4

CDR3 protein: CASRPLGVAYEQYF
V gene: TRBV6-1
J gene: TRBJ2-7

CDR3 protein: CASSPQGETEAFF
V gene: TRBV11-2
J gene: TRBJ1-1